This entry describes one T cell receptor beta chain. Its antigen is unidentified. This entry belongs to a study of PD-1 blockade in classical Hodgkin lymphoma. Study-level information: It was nivolumab at 3 mg/kg, given intravenously every 2 weeks, that patients received. Findings and limits, study-wide: At C4D1, TCR diversity had climbed significantly for CD4+ cells, though not for CD8+ cells. Exclusion removed patients who began nivolumab under 1 year after ASCT.

Generated by immunoSEQ multiplex PCR, the TCRdb table keeps only in-frame clones and is missing some. The profile shows about 93,000 clones, approximately 91% of them singletons. All trial patients relapsed after autologous stem cell transplantation. Best responses included complete response and partial response; otherwise, the best response was progressive disease. V lost 0 bases to trimming and J lost 0 bases, with 13 bases between them. The CDR3 sequence is 18 residues long. CDR1 and CDR2 (germline): SGHRS, YFSETQ. This clonotype originated in a human donor with classical Hodgkin lymphoma. The sequenced sample was peripheral blood mononuclear cells (PBMCs), obtained before the second cycle of nivolumab. This chain connects TRBV5-1 to TRBJ2-6; D is ambiguous. In DNA form, the CDR3 reads TGCGCCAGCAGCTTGGTTGGGTCCTCGATCTCTGGGGCCAACGTCCTGACTTTC. It translates to CASSLVGSSISGANVLTF.